This T cell receptor beta chain was sequenced during a study of blood T cell repertoires in COVID-19. Whole-study context: Specimens from acute and convalescent COVID-19 originated in the United States, Italy and Spain. From T cells, B-cell-depleted T cells, or PBMCs came the material, which was cDNA or gDNA.

As originally analysed: Amplification from reference gene primers served as the basis for estimated nucleated cell counts. Libraries were prepared by immunoSEQ multiplex PCR; TCRdb keeps only in-frame clonotypes and omits some of them. That table gives V, J and clone size, and the DNA gave D and trimming. The repertoire consists of 270,000 or so clones, with 65% to 90% occurring once and the leading ten covering 10% to 15%. This CDR3 has 14 amino acids. CDR1 and CDR2 from the germline V gene are SQVTM and ANQGSEA. J was trimmed by 6 bases and V by 4 bases; bases with no gene match: 8. The specimen sequenced was peripheral blood. The chain couples TRBV29-1 to TRBJ2-7; the match to TRBD2 covers 11 bases. The TCR was taken from a human donor in a cohort sampled during active COVID-19. The CDR3 loop is CSVGLAGPGVEQYF. The CDR3 DNA reads TGCAGCGTTGGACTAGCGGGGCCGGGGGTCGAGCAGTACTTC.